These 28 T cell receptor beta chains share one sample of origin, sequenced in a study of blood T cell repertoires in COVID-19. Profiling relied on immunoSEQ multiplex PCR, and the TCRdb table lists in-frame clones only, not all of them. The profile shows 500,000 or so clones, roughly 87% of them singletons. Sequencing was done on a sample of PBMCs or T cells enriched from blood (not recorded which). The receptors were sampled from a woman between 18 and 29 years old who had recovered from COVID-19.

The J gene is TRBJ2-2, the V gene TRBV7-3; TRBD1 is a possible D gene (5 bases). This CDR3 has 15 amino acids. The V gene lost 2 bases and the J gene lost 2 bases, with 9 bases spanning the gap. In germline, CDR1 is SGHTA, CDR2 FQGTGA. The CDR3 region is CASSLLGANTGELFF. The CDR3 DNA sequence: TGTGCCAGCAGCTTATTAGGGGCCAACACCGGGGAGCTGTTTTTT. The entire variable domain, with the rest obtained from reference TRBV7-3 and TRBJ2-2, is as follows: GAGVSQTPSNKVTEKGKYVELRCDPISGHTALYWYRQSLGQGPEFLIYFQGTGAADDSGLPNDRFFAVRPEGSVSTLKIQRTERGDSAVYLCASSLLGANTGELFFGEGSRLTVL.

V is TRBV10-3 and J is TRBJ2-5, with D unresolved. V was trimmed by 10 bases and J by 3 bases, leaving 21 bases between them. The CDR3 covers 15 residues. Germline V lookup: CDR1 ENHRY, CDR2 SYGVKD. CDR3 DNA: TGTGCCACCTCTGACCCCCGCGAGAGCGAAGAGACCCAGTACTTC. Translation: CATSDPRESEETQYF.

Only one count was recorded for this clone. The J gene is TRBJ1-1, the V gene TRBV18, with D possibly TRBD1 on 5 matching bases. Germline V CDR1 and CDR2: KGHSH, LQKENI. The CDR3 totals 14 residues. V lost 2 bases, J lost 3 bases, and 10 bases lay in between. The CDR3 nucleotides read TGTGCCAGCTCACCAGAAGCAGGGTACACTGAAGCTTTCTTT. Its translation: CASSPEAGYTEAFF.

This sequence joins TRBV5-1 and TRBJ1-1; TRBD1 might be the D (5 bases). Trimming left V 4 bases short and J 3 bases short, with 16 bases between. This CDR3 spans 15 amino acids. Germline CDR1 reads SGHRS; CDR2 reads YFSETQ. The CDR3 is CASSLLGGTDTEAFF. The CDR3 DNA is TGCGCCAGCAGCCTCCTTGGGGGGACGGACACTGAAGCTTTCTTT. Filled out from reference TRBV5-1 and TRBJ1-1, the complete variable domain reads KAGVTQTPRYLIKTRGQQVTLSCSPISGHRSVSWYQQTPGQGLQFLFEYFSETQRNKGNFPGRFSGRQFSNSRSEMNVSTLELGDSALYLCASSLLGGTDTEAFFGQGTRLTVV.

In its sample, this clone was seen a few times. This chain connects TRBV19 to TRBJ1-1, with D hard to call. The CDR3 covers 14 residues. Trimming removed 5 bases at V and 0 bases at J, with 10 bases between. CDR1 is LNHDA and CDR2 is SQIVND in the germline V gene (reference sequence). Here the CDR3 DNA reads TGTGCCAGTAGTGACTGGCGGATGAACACTGAAGCTTTCTTT. Translated: CASSDWRMNTEAFF. Full variable domain (outside the CDR3, taken from reference TRBV19 and TRBJ1-1): DGGITQSPKYLFRKEGQNVTLSCEQNLNHDAMYWYRQDPGQGLRLIYYSQIVNDFQKGDIAEGYSVSREKKESFPLTVTSAQKNPTAFYLCASSDWRMNTEAFFGQGTRLTVV.

This chain uses TRBV4-1 with TRBJ2-1; 7 bases are a match to TRBD1. The CDR3 is 16 residues long. Looked up from germline, CDR1 is MGHRA and CDR2 is YSYEKL. With 4 bases clipped from V and 4 bases from J, the junction kept 10 bases outside the gene matches. The CDR3 DNA reads TGCGCCAGCAGCCTCCAACCGGGACAGCTTTACAATGAGCAGTTCTTC. Translating gives CASSLQPGQLYNEQFF.

The chain combines TRBV27 with TRBJ1-6; D might be TRBD1 (5 bases). The CDR3 has 21 residues. Germline lookup yields CDR1 MNHEY and CDR2 SMNVEV (reference sequence). The V end was cut by 3 bases, the J end by 0 bases, with 24 bases between. The CDR3 nucleotides read TGTGCCAGCAGTTTTACGTCAGGGACTCTCATACCAAACTCCTATAATTCACCCCTCCACTTT. Amino acid sequence: CASSFTSGTLIPNSYNSPLHF.

V is TRBV5-1 and J is TRBJ2-5; maybe TRBD2 (5 bases). CDR3 length: 13 residues. Trimming took off 4 bases at V and 5 bases at J, with 12 bases between the two ends. Germline-derived CDR1 and CDR2 are SGHRS and YFSETQ. The CDR3: CASSPESGETQYF. Here the CDR3 DNA reads TGCGCCAGCAGCCCCGAGTCGGGGGAGACCCAGTACTTC.

This clone was counted a single time. The chain joins TRBV30 to TRBJ2-7, with 11 nucleotides matching TRBD1. The CDR3 consists of 13 residues. Germline assignment: CDR1 GTSNPN and CDR2 SVGIG (reference sequence). V was pared by 3 bases and J by 4 bases, with 2 bases of the junction left unmatched. The CDR3 spells CAWRDRGPYEQYF. The DNA for the CDR3 is TGTGCCTGGAGGGACAGGGGGCCTTACGAGCAGTACTTC.

The chain links TRBV30 to TRBJ1-4; D call uncertain. V was shortened by 2 bases and J by 8 bases, with 6 bases between the two germline ends. This CDR3 is 11 amino acids long. CDR1 is GTSNPN, CDR2 SVGIG, per germline (reference sequence). The CDR3: CAWSPKEKLFF. The CDR3 nucleotides read TGTGCCTGGAGTCCAAAAGAAAAACTGTTTTTT.

This clone was picked up a small number of times. The V and J genes are TRBV12-3 or TRBV12-4 and TRBJ1-1; no clear D gene. CDR3 length: 12 amino acids. The germline V and J ends were trimmed by 3 bases and 4 bases, with 6 bases remaining between them. The CDR3 coding sequence is TGTGCCAGCAGTTTCGGGAGCACTGAAGCTTTCTTT. Translating it yields CASSFGSTEAFF.

The rearrangement uses TRBV7-9 and TRBJ1-2, with 8 bases identical to TRBD1. CDR1 is SEHNR, CDR2 FQNEAQ, per germline (reference sequence). The CDR3 has 15 amino acids. Trimming at V came to 2 bases and at J to 7 bases, leaving 9 bases not matched to a gene. In DNA, the CDR3 is TGTGCCAGCAGCTTACTAGGGACAGGCTTGGGTGGCTACACCTTC. Its translation: CASSLLGTGLGGYTF.

This clone came up a few times. The rearrangement joins TRBV19 to TRBJ2-7, with D possibly being TRBD1 (7 bases). In germline, CDR1 is LNHDA, CDR2 SQIVND (reference sequence). This CDR3 is 15 amino acids long. V was cut by 8 bases and J by 5 bases, with 22 bases left in between. The CDR3 loop is CASRQGGLGGNEQYF. CDR3 DNA sequence: TGTGCCAGTCGCCAGGGGGGTTTAGGTGGAAACGAGCAGTACTTC.

The chain links TRBV30 to TRBJ1-2, with TRBD1 matching over 8 bases. This CDR3 comprises 12 residues. CDR1 is GTSNPN and CDR2 is SVGIG in the germline V gene (reference sequence). J gave up 8 bases and V 5 bases, and 7 bases lay outside the gene matches. The CDR3 DNA reads TGTGCCTGGGGGGAGGGGACAGGCGGCTACACCTTC. Amino acids: CAWGEGTGGYTF. Looking up the rest from reference TRBV30 and TRBJ1-2 gives the full variable domain: SQTIHQWPATLVQPVGSPLSLECTVEGTSNPNLYWYRQAAGRGLQLLFYSVGIGQISSEVPQNLSASRPQDRQFILSSKKLLLSDSGFYLCAWGEGTGGYTFGSGTRLTVV.

This clone has just one count. The V gene is TRBV28, the J gene TRBJ1-6, with a tentative D call TRBD1 (5 bases). Between the trimmed V and J ends, which lost 7 bases and 9 bases, there was a span of 7 bases. The CDR3 extends over 11 amino acids. Per germline, CDR1 MDHEN and CDR2 SYDVKM. The CDR3 loop is CASTGGSPLHF. The CDR3 nucleotides read TGTGCCAGCACCGGGGGTTCACCCCTCCACTTT.

The rearrangement joins TRBV5-6 to TRBJ2-3; D is undetermined. Trimming shortened V by 4 bases and J by 0 bases, and 6 bases separated the two germline ends. CDR3 size: 13 residues. Germline assignment: CDR1 SGHDT and CDR2 YYEEEE. CDR3 in amino acids: CASSRFSTDTQYF. CDR3 sequence (DNA): TGTGCCAGCAGCCGGTTCAGCACAGATACGCAGTATTTT.

This clone was detected a few times. The chain has TRBV7-9 and TRBJ1-1; D is undetermined. This CDR3 region has 13 residues. Germline V gives CDR1 SEHNR, CDR2 FQNEAQ (reference sequence). Trimming removed 5 bases at V and 1 base at J, with 8 bases between. The CDR3 region has the DNA TGTGCCAGCAGCCTGACACCGAACACTGAAGCTTTCTTT. Its translation is CASSLTPNTEAFF. The whole variable domain, filled in from reference TRBV7-9 and TRBJ1-1, reads DTGVSQNPRHKITKRGQNVTFRCDPISEHNRLYWYRQTLGQGPEFLTYFQNEAQLEKSRLLSDRFSAERPKGSFSTLEIQRTEQGDSAMYLCASSLTPNTEAFFGQGTRLTVV.

The chain combines TRBV3-1 (or the pseudogene TRBV3-2) with TRBJ2-7, with no clear D. V lost 4 bases and J 6 bases, leaving 7 bases between the germline ends. The length of the CDR3 is 11 residues. The V gene's germline CDR1 is LGHDT and CDR2 YNNKEL (reference sequence). This CDR3 reads CASSLLSEQYF. The CDR3 DNA follows: TGTGCCAGCAGCCTGCTTAGCGAGCAGTACTTC.

This rearrangement joins TRBV5-6 to TRBJ2-6; 7 bases are a match to TRBD1. Germline CDR1 SGHDT, CDR2 YYEEEE. Trimming took 4 bases from V and 2 from J; bases not matched to a gene: 6. The CDR3 runs 16 residues. The CDR3 reads CASSVDTGAGANVLTF. For the CDR3, the DNA is TGTGCCAGCAGCGTAGATACAGGGGCTGGGGCCAACGTCCTGACTTTC.

This clone was seen a few times. This sequence joins TRBV7-8 and TRBJ1-6; D ambiguous. The V end was cut by 4 bases, the J end by 8 bases, with 9 bases between. From germline, CDR1 is SGHVS and CDR2 FQNEAQ. The CDR3 is 13 residues long. The CDR3 DNA reads as TGTGCCAGCAGCTCATCTATTTATTCACCCCTCCACTTT. Amino acid sequence: CASSSSIYSPLHF. Full variable domain (remainder filled in from reference TRBV7-8 and TRBJ1-6): GAGVSQSPRYKVAKRGQDVALRCDPISGHVSLFWYQQALGQGPEFLTYFQNEAQLDKSGLPSDRFFAERPEGSVSTLKIQRTQQEDSAVYLCASSSSIYSPLHFGNGTRLTVT.

This clone was found once. The chain carries TRBV10-3 and TRBJ2-5, with D perhaps matching TRBD1 (5 bases). CDR3 length: 15 amino acids. Trimming pared 3 bases from V and 5 bases from J, leaving 16 bases between. Germline lookup yields CDR1 ENHRY and CDR2 SYGVKD. Here the CDR3 reads CAISDPTDAAETQYF. CDR3 coding DNA: TGTGCCATCAGTGACCCGACAGATGCAGCGGAGACCCAGTACTTC.

The V call is TRBV6-5, the J call TRBJ2-1, with D possibly being TRBD1 (6 bases). The length of the CDR3 is 14 residues. CDR1 is MNHEY and CDR2 is SVGAGI in the germline V gene. Trimming removed 7 bases from V and 9 bases from J, with 19 bases in between. The CDR3 DNA reads as TGTGCCAGCACGTGGGGGCCGTCTGATCTTGAGCAGTTCTTC. As protein: CASTWGPSDLEQFF.

This chain uses TRBV30 with TRBJ1-1, with 9 bases lining up with TRBD1. Trimming at V came to 2 bases and at J to 0 bases, leaving 13 bases not matched to a gene. Germline V gives CDR1 GTSNPN, CDR2 SVGIG (reference sequence). The length of the CDR3 is 18 residues. The CDR3: CAWSSEPGQGFMNTEAFF. CDR3 in DNA: TGTGCCTGGAGTTCCGAACCGGGACAGGGTTTCATGAACACTGAAGCTTTCTTT.

The chain carries TRBV30 and TRBJ1-4; D gene unclear. The CDR3 has 13 amino acids. V lost 3 bases to trimming and J lost 7 bases, with 12 bases between them. Germline CDR1 GTSNPN, CDR2 SVGIG (reference sequence). The CDR3 region has the DNA TGTGCCTGGAGCCAACTCGCGGGTGAAAAACTGTTTTTT. It codes for CAWSQLAGEKLFF. Complete variable domain (other parts from reference TRBV30 and TRBJ1-4): SQTIHQWPATLVQPVGSPLSLECTVEGTSNPNLYWYRQAAGRGLQLLFYSVGIGQISSEVPQNLSASRPQDRQFILSSKKLLLSDSGFYLCAWSQLAGEKLFFGSGTQLSVL.

V gene TRBV4-1 combines with J gene TRBJ1-5; 10 nucleotides align to TRBD1. The V and J ends lost 8 bases and 3 bases, in that order; junction bases with no gene match: 10. This CDR3 has 16 amino acids. Per the germline V gene, CDR1 is MGHRA and CDR2 is YSYEKL. The CDR3 region has the DNA TGCGCCAGCGGCCCTACGGACAGGGGGACCAATCAGCCCCAGCATTTT. Protein: CASGPTDRGTNQPQHF.

The chain uses TRBV7-2 and TRBJ2-3; TRBD1 agrees at 8 bases. The CDR3 consists of 12 residues. Trimming cost V 3 bases and J 10 bases; bases outside gene matches: 3. Germline V CDR1 and CDR2: SGHTA, FQGNSA. The CDR3 nucleotides read TGTGCCAGCAGCTTTCAGGGGGCCCCGCAGTATTTT. Translated: CASSFQGAPQYF.

The sample holds one count of this clone. This chain uses TRBV2 with TRBJ2-7, with D maybe TRBD1 (6 bases). With 6 bases removed from V and 7 bases from J, the gap between germline ends came to 19 bases. Germline loops: CDR1 SNHLY, CDR2 FYNNEI. The CDR3 spans 14 residues. CDR3 region: CASSGQTVEEEQYF. The DNA for the CDR3 is TGTGCCAGCAGCGGACAGACAGTTGAAGAGGAGCAGTACTTC. Full variable domain (missing parts from reference TRBV2 and TRBJ2-7): EPEVTQTPSHQVTQMGQEVILRCVPISNHLYFYWYRQILGQKVEFLVSFYNNEISEKSEIFDDQFSVERPDGSNFTLKIRSTKLEDSAMYFCASSGQTVEEEQYFGPGTRLTVT.

J is TRBJ1-6 and V is TRBV2, with no clear D. The CDR3 has 12 amino acids. CDR1 is SNHLY, CDR2 FYNNEI, per germline. The V gene lost 7 bases and the J gene lost 6 bases, with 7 bases spanning the gap. The CDR3 loop reads CASKTANSPLHF. The CDR3 bases are TGTGCCAGCAAAACAGCTAATTCACCCCTCCACTTT.